A single sample is the source of the 10 T cell receptor beta chains below, sequenced in a study of cytomegalovirus exposure and HLA in healthy donors (dated by TCRdb to the late 2010s). Libraries were prepared through the immunoSEQ multiplex PCR assay. For the multiplex PCR, a mixture combining 60 forward primers for TCR Vbeta segments and 13 reverse primers for TCR Jbeta segments was used. Held by TCRdb, this immuneACCESS table contains in-frame sequences only and omits some clones. Under half of the omission traces to an unresolved V gene where checked; the cause of the rest is unknown. The sample data list roughly 100,000 clones, and approximately 80% of these were observed just once. The ten largest clones add up to approximately 0.83% of the sample. Material: PBMCs. The source of these receptors is an older woman in good health and CMV-seronegative.

The chain combines TRBV25-1 with TRBJ2-5; 9 nucleotides agree with TRBD2. The CDR3 has 14 amino acids. V lost 2 bases, J lost 5 bases, and 3 bases stayed unmatched. CDR1 and CDR2 from the germline V gene are MGHDK and SYGVNS. CDR3 nucleotides: TGTGCCAGCAGTGAACTAGCGGGGACGGAGACCCAGTACTTC. Translating it yields CASSELAGTETQYF.

The chain recombines TRBV19 with TRBJ1-2, with 9 bases matching TRBD1. Germline CDR1 and CDR2: LNHDA and SQIVND (reference sequence). The V segment lost 7 bases and the J segment 1 base; nucleotides outside the gene matches: 4. The CDR3 covers 14 residues. CDR3 coding DNA: TGTGCCAGTACCGACAGGGGGGTTAACTATGGCTACACCTTC. This encodes CASTDRGVNYGYTF.

The gene calls are TRBV5-6 and TRBJ2-3; the match to TRBD2 covers 11 bases. This CDR3 region has 15 residues. Germline values: CDR1 SGHDT, CDR2 YYEEEE. The V gene end was trimmed by 2 bases and the J gene end by 1 base; junction bases not matched to a gene: 0. This CDR3 is CASSLLAGGTDTQYF. CDR3 nucleotides: TGTGCCAGCAGCTTACTAGCGGGGGGCACAGATACGCAGTATTTT.

This chain links TRBV30 with TRBJ2-1; 8 bases agree with TRBD2. J was trimmed by 5 bases and V by 7 bases; bases with no gene match: 13. CDR1 and CDR2 from the germline V gene are GTSNPN and SVGIG (reference sequence). The CDR3 has 15 residues. This chain's CDR3 is CASYRGGLGHNEQFF. CDR3 bases: TGTGCCTCATATCGCGGGGGACTAGGCCACAATGAGCAGTTCTTC.

CDR3 bases: TGTGCCAGCACCAAGAGCGGGAGTTGGACAGATACGCAGTATTTT. It translates to CASTKSGSWTDTQYF. V is TRBV9 and J is TRBJ2-3; TRBD2 agrees at 8 bases. The V gene end was trimmed by 6 bases and the J gene end by 3 bases; junction bases not matched to a gene: 9. This CDR3 has 15 amino acids. CDR1 and CDR2 from the germline V gene are SGDLS and YYNGEE.

The chain carries TRBV28 and TRBJ2-7; 13 nucleotides line up with TRBD2. The CDR3 is 15 residues long. J gave up 7 bases and V 6 bases, and 9 bases lay outside the gene matches. The V gene's germline CDR1 is MDHEN and CDR2 SYDVKM. The CDR3 sequence: CASSPGLAGAQEQYF. CDR3 nucleotides: TGTGCCAGCAGCCCCGGACTAGCGGGAGCTCAGGAGCAGTACTTC. Filled out from reference TRBV28 and TRBJ2-7, the complete variable domain reads DVKVTQSSRYLVKRTGEKVFLECVQDMDHENMFWYRQDPGLGLRLIYFSYDVKMKEKGDIPEGYSVSREKKERFSLILESASTNQTSMYLCASSPGLAGAQEQYFGPGTRLTVT.

This sequence joins TRBV7-9 and TRBJ1-3, with 7 bases aligning to TRBD1. The CDR3 loop spans 14 amino acids. J gave up 4 bases and V 5 bases, and 5 bases lay outside the gene matches. CDR1 SEHNR and CDR2 FQNEAQ come from the germline V gene (reference sequence). CDR3 nucleotide sequence: TGTGCCAGCAGCCAAACAGGGGAGGGAAACACCATATATTTT. Amino acid sequence: CASSQTGEGNTIYF.

The chain is built from TRBV7-9 and TRBJ1-1, with TRBD1 matching over 10 bases. The CDR3 covers 14 residues. The junction had 8 bases not matched to a gene; V was cut back by 6 bases and J by 7 bases. Germline loops: CDR1 SEHNR, CDR2 FQNEAQ (reference sequence). The CDR3 sequence: CASRSTGGSGEAFF. DNA for the CDR3: TGTGCCAGCAGATCGACAGGGGGCAGTGGTGAAGCTTTCTTT.

This clone came up once. The V and J genes are TRBV29-1 and TRBJ2-6, with D hard to call. The CDR3 extends over 13 amino acids. Germline CDR1 and CDR2: SQVTM and ANQGSEA. V lost 6 bases and J 4 bases, leaving 10 bases between the germline ends. CDR3 bases: TGCAGCGTGGAGTCTGCGGGGGCCAACGTCCTGACTTTC. Its protein product is CSVESAGANVLTF.

This clone was found once. J is TRBJ2-2 and V is TRBV5-4; TRBD1 matches 7 bases. V dropped 4 bases and J dropped 5; count of bases not matched to a gene: 8. Germline CDR1 is SGHNT and CDR2 is YYREEE (reference sequence). The CDR3 is made up of 15 amino acids. The CDR3 loop is CASSLTGTVTGELFF. The CDR3 region has the DNA TGTGCCAGCAGCCTTACCGGGACAGTTACCGGGGAGCTGTTTTTT.